This TCR beta chain is from a study of T cell responses to AZD1222 COVID-19 vaccine. Across the study: Second-dose schedules of about 4 or about 12 weeks were combined. Broader study findings: Of the AZD1222 recipients, only six were seropositive at baseline. Donors were largely white British and mainly female; clonal diversity was possibly underestimated. Breadth and depth of Spike-specific TCRs rose after two AZD1222 doses.

The ends lost 5 bases at V and 8 bases at J; junction bases unmatched: 10. The germline V gene encodes CDR1 SGHTA and CDR2 FQGNSA. The CDR3 extends over 14 amino acids. Assay used: immunoSEQ multiplex PCR; TCRdb lists only in-frame clones, some missing. Here the sample spans 150,000 to 200,000 clones, roughly 92% being singletons. Worth noting for this clone: Antigen unknown.

The starting material was peripheral blood, obtained on day 0 of AZD1222 vaccination. V and J are TRBV7-2 and TRBJ1-2, with 8 bases fitting TRBD1. The sequence was obtained from an adult in good health. CDR3 sequence: CASSLTGEASGYTF. In DNA form, the CDR3 reads TGTGCCAGCAGCCTGACAGGGGAGGCGTCGGGCTACACCTTC.